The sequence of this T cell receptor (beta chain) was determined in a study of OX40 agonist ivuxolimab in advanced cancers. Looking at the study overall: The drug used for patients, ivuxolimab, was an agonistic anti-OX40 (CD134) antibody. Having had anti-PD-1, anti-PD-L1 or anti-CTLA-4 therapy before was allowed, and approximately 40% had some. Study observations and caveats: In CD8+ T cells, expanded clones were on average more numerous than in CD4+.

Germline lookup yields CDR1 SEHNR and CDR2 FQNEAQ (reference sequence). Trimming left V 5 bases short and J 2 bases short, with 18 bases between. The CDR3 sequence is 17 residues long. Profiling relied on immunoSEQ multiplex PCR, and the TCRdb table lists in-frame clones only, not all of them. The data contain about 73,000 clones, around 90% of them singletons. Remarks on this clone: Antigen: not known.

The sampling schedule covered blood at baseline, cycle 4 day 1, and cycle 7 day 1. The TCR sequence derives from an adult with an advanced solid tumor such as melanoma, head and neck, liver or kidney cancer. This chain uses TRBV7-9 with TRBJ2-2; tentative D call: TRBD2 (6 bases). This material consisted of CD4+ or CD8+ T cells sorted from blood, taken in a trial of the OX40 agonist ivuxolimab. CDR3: CASSPRSGRPNTGELFF. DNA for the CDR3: TGTGCCAGCAGCCCCAGAAGCGGGCGACCTAACACCGGGGAGCTGTTTTTT.